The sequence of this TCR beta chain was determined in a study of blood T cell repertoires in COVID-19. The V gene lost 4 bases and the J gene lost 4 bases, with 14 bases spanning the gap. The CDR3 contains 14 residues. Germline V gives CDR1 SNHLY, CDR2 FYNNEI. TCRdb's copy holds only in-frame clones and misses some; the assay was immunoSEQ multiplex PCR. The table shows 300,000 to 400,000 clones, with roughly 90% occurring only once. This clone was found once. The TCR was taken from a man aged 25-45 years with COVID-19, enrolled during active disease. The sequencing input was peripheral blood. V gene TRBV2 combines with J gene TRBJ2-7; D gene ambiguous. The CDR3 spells CASSGIPSVYEQYF. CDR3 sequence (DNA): TGTGCCAGCAGTGGAATTCCCAGTGTATACGAGCAGTACTTC.